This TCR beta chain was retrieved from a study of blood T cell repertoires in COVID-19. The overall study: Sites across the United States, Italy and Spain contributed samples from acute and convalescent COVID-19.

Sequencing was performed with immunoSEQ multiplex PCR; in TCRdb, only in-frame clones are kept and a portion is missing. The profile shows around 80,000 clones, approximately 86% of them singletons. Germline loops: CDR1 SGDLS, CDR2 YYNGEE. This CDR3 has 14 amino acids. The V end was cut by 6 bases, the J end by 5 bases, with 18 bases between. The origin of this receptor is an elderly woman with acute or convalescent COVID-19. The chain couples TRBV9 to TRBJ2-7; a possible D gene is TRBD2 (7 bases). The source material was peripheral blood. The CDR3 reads CASTPRGGLDEQYF. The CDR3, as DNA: TGTGCCAGCACCCCAAGGGGGGGACTGGACGAGCAGTACTTC.